These T cell receptor beta chains were read from a single sample in a study of post-analysis software for immune sequencing data. TCRdb re-derived calls from the PCR reads in MiXCR, one entry per CDR3 protein. The sample shows about 210,000 distinct CDR3 sequences, over 25% of them seen only once. The sample was blood. The receptors derive from a girl between 2 and 17 years old with multiple sclerosis. Each CDR3 is given with its conserved first and last residue. Clone size is shown for a subset of rows, as once, few, many or a class of expanded clone.

>TRBJ2-7|TRBV12-3/TRBV12-4|many
CASSWAGTGAYEQYF
>TRBJ1-2|TRBV4-1|many
CASSQVGQTGYTF
>TRBJ1-1|TRBV9|few
CASSPTIKTEAFF
>TRBJ2-3|TRBV5-1|many
CASSLGHTQYF
>TRBJ1-1|TRBV12-3/TRBV12-4|-
CASRLQAMNTEAFF
>TRBJ2-6|TRBV5-4|-
CASTPTYSGANVLTF
>TRBJ1-6|TRBV12-3/TRBV12-4|-
CASSFQGPLGFLHF
>TRBJ2-7|TRBV6-4|-
CASSGFRDRAHEQYF
>TRBJ1-1|TRBV28|few
CASSQADRNTEAFF
>TRBJ2-5|TRBV7-9|few
CASSEPGLTETQYF
>TRBJ2-7|TRBV28|-
CASSNEMIKDRRNYYEQYF
>TRBJ2-6|TRBV11-2|few
CASSSQGPSGANVLTF
>TRBJ1-1|TRBV7-9|-
CASSLGDRGGTEAFF
>TRBJ2-1|TRBV20-1|few
CSARKQGEQFF
>TRBJ2-1|TRBV18|medium-sized
CASSGRGDEQFF
>TRBJ2-7|TRBV7-3|-
CASSLTGQGSYEQYF
>TRBJ2-2|TRBV5-1|few
CASSLQRPGELFF
>TRBJ1-1|TRBV7-9|-
CASSSEKGQGKTEAFF
>TRBJ1-4|TRBV15|few
CATSRDRGGTEKLFF
>TRBJ2-3|TRBV5-1|few
CASNLGGKTSAHTDTQYF
>TRBJ2-1|TRBV7-2|many
CASSLVRYEQFF
>TRBJ2-3|TRBV3-1|few
CASSQDTSGGYTQYF
>TRBJ2-1|TRBV5-1|-
CASSLGVASGRLYNEQFF
>TRBJ1-6|TRBV21-1|many
CASSTRNSPLHF
>TRBJ2-7|TRBV20-1|many
CSAPKRVPPYEQYF
>TRBJ2-1|TRBV29-1|-
CSVVGGADSYNEQFF
>TRBJ1-1|TRBV7-2|few
CASSSGRNTEAFF
>TRBJ1-1|TRBV5-1|-
CASSLRQSGTEAFF
>TRBJ2-6|TRBV6-6|medium-sized
CASSYRLSWGVLTF
>TRBJ2-2|TRBV7-2|-
CASSKGFGELFF
>TRBJ2-5|TRBV29-1|many
CSAGHRETQYF
>TRBJ2-7|TRBV6-1|many
CASSGAGQGSYEQYF
>TRBJ2-3|TRBV2|-
CASSDTGKSTDTQYF
>TRBJ2-1|TRBV20-1|-
CSARSGATEGDEQFF
>TRBJ1-1|TRBV15|few
CATSRGDRGLDTEAFF
>TRBJ2-7|TRBV29-1|many
CSVEGQTYEQYF
>TRBJ2-2|TRBV19|-
CASSIPSGTDTGELFF
>-|TRBV30|few
CAWSVWQGATYEQYF
>-|TRBV15|-
CATRGLRGGIQYF
>TRBJ2-2|TRBV5-1|few
CASSPADRATGELFF
>TRBJ1-1|TRBV4-1|-
CAGSQDIHTEAFF
>TRBJ1-5|TRBV10-3|-
CTISEGQGDYQPQHF
>TRBJ2-1|TRBV4-1|many
CASSETAGPYNEQFF
>TRBJ2-3|TRBV28|many
CASSPSGSTDTQYF
>-|TRBV5-1|-
CASSSRSGDYEQYF
>TRBJ2-1|TRBV10-3|many
CAISNRGPVYNEQFF
>TRBJ2-3|TRBV6-1|many
CASSVRTGGIAASTDTQYF
>TRBJ2-1|TRBV18|many
CASSPGLAELNEQFF
>TRBJ1-5|TRBV4-1|few
CASSTTGASNQPQHF
>TRBJ2-5|TRBV4-2|few
CASSQDTSGGAETQYF
>TRBJ2-3|TRBV4-1|many
CASNRKELAGVGRPYF
>TRBJ1-4|TRBV6-2/TRBV6-3|-
CASSYTGMPTNEKLFF
>TRBJ1-6|TRBV6-5|few
CASSYLTSGQGQRSSPLHF